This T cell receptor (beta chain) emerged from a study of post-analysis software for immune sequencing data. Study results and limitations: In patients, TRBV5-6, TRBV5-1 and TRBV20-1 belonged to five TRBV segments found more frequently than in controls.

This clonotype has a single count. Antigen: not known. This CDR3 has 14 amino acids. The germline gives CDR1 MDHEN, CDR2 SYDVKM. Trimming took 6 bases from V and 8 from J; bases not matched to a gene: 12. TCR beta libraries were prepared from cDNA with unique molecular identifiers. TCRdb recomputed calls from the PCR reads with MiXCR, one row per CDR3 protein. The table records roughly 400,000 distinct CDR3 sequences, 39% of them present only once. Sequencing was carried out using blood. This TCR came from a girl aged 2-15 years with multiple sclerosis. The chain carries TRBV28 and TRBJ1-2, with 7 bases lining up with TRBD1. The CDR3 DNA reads TGTGCCAGCAGCCGGATTGACAGGGAAGGAGGCTACACCTTC. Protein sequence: CASSRIDREGGYTF.